The source of this TCR beta chain is a study of cytomegalovirus exposure and HLA in healthy donors. Overall study context: An earlier analysis found 117 million unique TCR beta sequences from approximately 190 million T cells. Study-level points and caveats: A list of around 150 TCR beta chains associated with cytomegalovirus was given. The authors excluded some V segments, including TRBV6-2 and TRBV6-3, as indistinguishable. TCR beta V- and J-gene trimming was later associated with a missense DCLRE1C variant.

Researchers ran the PCR with 60 Vbeta and 13 Jbeta primers. Sequenced by immunoSEQ multiplex PCR; TCRdb stores in-frame clones only, minus some. The listing records 30,000 to 40,000 clones. With regard to this clone: The antigen is unknown.

Per germline, CDR1 SGHNT and CDR2 YYREEE (reference sequence). The V segment lost 4 bases and the J segment 1 base; nucleotides outside the gene matches: 9. The CDR3 consists of 16 residues. This chain connects TRBV5-4 to TRBJ2-7; TRBD2 aligns across 9 bases. This sequence was found in a man between 40 and 49 years old in good health and CMV-seropositive. The sample was PBMCs. Here the CDR3 reads CASSTWVLAGSYEQYF. CDR3 nucleotide sequence: TGTGCCAGCAGCACTTGGGTACTAGCGGGTTCCTACGAGCAGTACTTC.